The 13 T cell receptor beta chains in this list originate from one sample, sequenced in a study of T-cell memory formation after mild COVID-19. TCRdb re-called the 5' RACE reads with MiXCR, one entry per CDR3 protein. The repertoire has about 400,000 distinct CDR3 sequences, less than 25% of them found once; the top ten carry about 12%. The sequencing sample was made of PBMCs or a T cell subset sorted from them (not recorded which). The source is an adult woman who had mild COVID-19 (a few samples of this study predate the infection). Cell type and time point are not known.

The chain uses TRBV14 and TRBJ1-3; D gene uncertain. Germline V gene data show CDR1 as SGHDN and CDR2 as FVKESK. The CDR3 totals 16 residues. The ends were cut back, 5 bases at V and 3 bases at J, with 17 bases in the middle. The CDR3 spells CASSTPGFYYGNTIYF. As DNA, the CDR3 is TGTGCCAGCAGCACCCCGGGCTTCTACTATGGAAACACCATATATTTT. The full variable domain, completed using reference TRBV14 and TRBJ1-3, is EAGVTQFPSHSVIEKGQTVTLRCDPISGHDNLYWYRRVMGKEIKFLLHFVKESKQDESGMPNNRFLAERTGGTYSTLKVQPAELEDSGVYFCASSTPGFYYGNTIYFGEGSWLTVV.

This clonotype turned up a few times. The chain carries TRBV12-3 or TRBV12-4 and TRBJ2-3; 7 nucleotides align to TRBD1. With V trimmed by 3 bases and J by 5 bases, 8 bases remained unmatched. The CDR3 sequence is 15 residues long. In nucleotides, the CDR3 is TGTGCCAGCAGTTTCGATGGACAGGTGGTAGATACGCAGTATTTT. Protein product: CASSFDGQVVDTQYF.

This rearrangement joins TRBV19 to TRBJ2-3, with 12 positions matching TRBD2. V gave up 4 bases and J gave up 5 bases; unmatched junction bases: 7. The CDR3 is 16 amino acids. The germline V gene encodes CDR1 LNHDA and CDR2 SQIVND (reference sequence). The CDR3 region is CASSTSGRGQKDTQYF. The CDR3 DNA reads TGTGCCAGTAGTACTAGCGGGAGGGGGCAGAAAGATACGCAGTATTTT.

This clonotype was seen only a few times. This chain joins TRBV5-1 and TRBJ1-6; 9 nucleotides match TRBD1. The trim removed 0 bases at V and 9 bases at J, leaving 7 bases unmatched. Looked up from germline, CDR1 is SGHRS and CDR2 is YFSETQ. The CDR3 is 16 amino acids. The CDR3 sequence is CASSLGTGEISSPLHF. The DNA of the CDR3 is TGCGCCAGCAGCTTGGGGACAGGGGAAATCAGTTCACCCCTCCACTTT.

This chain uses TRBV6-5 with TRBJ2-3; 8 positions agree with TRBD1. Per germline, CDR1 MNHEY and CDR2 SVGAGI. The CDR3 consists of 15 residues. After removal of 6 bases from V and 2 bases from J, the junction contained 7 bases not matched to a gene. The CDR3 loop is CASRADRGHTDTQYF. The DNA of the CDR3 is TGTGCCAGCAGAGCAGACAGGGGACACACAGATACGCAGTATTTT.

The sample holds a few counts of this clonotype. The chain uses TRBV6-6 and TRBJ2-2; D is possibly TRBD2 (5 bases). Germline V gene data show CDR1 as MNHNY and CDR2 as SVGAGI (reference sequence). The ends were cut back, 0 bases at V and 4 bases at J, with 9 bases in the middle. The CDR3 is made up of 15 amino acids. CDR3 region: CASSYSPRATGELFF. The DNA for the CDR3 is TGTGCCAGCAGTTACTCGCCGCGGGCCACCGGGGAGCTGTTTTTT.

The CDR3, as DNA: TGCGCCAGCAGCCAAGGTTTCGGGCAGGTTCAAGAGACCCAGTACTTC. Amino acids: CASSQGFGQVQETQYF. The rearrangement uses TRBV4-1 and TRBJ2-5; D unclear. Trimming shortened V by 1 base and J by 2 bases, and 14 bases separated the two germline ends. The germline gives CDR1 MGHRA, CDR2 YSYEKL. The CDR3 consists of 16 residues.

The chain uses TRBV5-4 and TRBJ1-2, with a weak D call TRBD1 (5 bases). CDR1 SGHNT and CDR2 YYREEE come from the germline V gene (reference sequence). V was pared by 4 bases and J by 2 bases, with 15 bases between. This CDR3 has 15 amino acids. The CDR3 bases are TGTGCCAGCAGCGGGGGACCGAGCGAGAACTATGGCTACACCTTC. Its protein product is CASSGGPSENYGYTF.

The rearrangement uses TRBV20-1 and TRBJ1-2; 7 nucleotides agree with TRBD1. With 5 bases clipped from V and 0 bases from J, the junction kept 6 bases outside the gene matches. From germline, CDR1 is DFQATT and CDR2 SNEGSKA (reference sequence). CDR3 length: 14 residues. CDR3 nucleotides: TGCAGTGCTTCTCCAGGGGGAGCTAACTATGGCTACACCTTC. This codes for CSASPGGANYGYTF.

A few counts support this clonotype. The V and J genes are TRBV5-5 and TRBJ2-1, with TRBD2 matching 9 bases. V shed 1 base, J shed 5 bases, and the junction held 13 bases outside the gene matches. The CDR3 extends over 18 amino acids. Germline assignment: CDR1 SGHKS and CDR2 YYEKEE (reference sequence). CDR3 sequence reads: CASSLWPGASGTDNEQFF. Here the CDR3 DNA reads TGTGCCAGCAGCTTGTGGCCCGGGGCTAGCGGGACGGACAATGAGCAGTTCTTC.

The chain recombines TRBV20-1 with TRBJ2-7, with 7 bases that match TRBD1. Looked up from germline, CDR1 is DFQATT and CDR2 is SNEGSKA (reference sequence). The length of the CDR3 is 15 residues. With V trimmed by 6 bases and J by 0 bases, 11 bases remained unmatched. The CDR3: CSAKKRTGFSYEQYF. The CDR3 nucleotides read TGCAGTGCAAAAAAGCGGACAGGTTTCTCCTACGAGCAGTACTTC.

This clonotype has a handful of counts. The V gene is TRBV7-6, the J gene TRBJ1-1, with no clear D. Trimming stripped 3 bases from V and 0 bases from J, with 11 bases between. The CDR3 totals 15 residues. CDR1 and CDR2 (germline): SGHVS, FNYEAQ. The CDR3 sequence is CASSFPPSMNTEAFF. CDR3 nucleotide sequence: TGTGCCAGCAGCTTCCCCCCGTCCATGAACACTGAAGCTTTCTTT.

This clonotype was observed a few times. The chain uses TRBV29-1 and TRBJ1-2, with D maybe TRBD1 (5 bases). Trimming left V 0 bases short and J 7 bases short, with 9 bases between. This CDR3 is built from 12 residues. Looked up from germline, CDR1 is SQVTM and CDR2 is ANQGSEA. CDR3 coding DNA: TGCAGCGTTGAAGACAGGGTGGCTGGCTACACCTTC. Its translation is CSVEDRVAGYTF.